Below are 8 T cell receptor beta chains sequenced from a single sample in a study of cytomegalovirus exposure and HLA in healthy donors. This PCR relied on a set of 60 Vbeta primers and 13 Jbeta primers. Sequencing used immunoSEQ multiplex PCR; TCRdb keeps in-frame clones, though not all of them. The sample has more than 140,000 clones; almost 85% are singletons. The sample consisted of PBMCs. The source is a man younger than 45 in good health and CMV-seropositive.

This chain connects TRBV7-8 to TRBJ2-6; TRBD2 is a possible D gene (6 bases). The length of the CDR3 is 16 residues. Trimming cost V 2 bases and J 2 bases, with 10 bases left between them. Germline-derived CDR1 and CDR2 are SGHVS and FQNEAQ. The CDR3 is CASSLRRGAGANVLTF. Written as DNA, the CDR3 is TGTGCCAGCAGCTTAAGGAGGGGCGCTGGGGCCAACGTCCTGACTTTC.

This chain links TRBV9 with TRBJ2-7; 8 nucleotides agree with TRBD2. The germline gives CDR1 SGDLS, CDR2 YYNGEE. V lost 0 bases to trimming and J lost 2 bases; unmatched junction nucleotides: 4. CDR3 size: 15 residues. The CDR3 loop is CASSVGLAKPYEQYF. DNA for the CDR3: TGTGCCAGCAGCGTAGGACTAGCGAAACCCTACGAGCAGTACTTC.

About this clone: A read error may account for a junction end that differs from germline. The chain joins TRBV7-9 to TRBJ2-7; unclear D gene. This CDR3 has 16 residues. Per the germline V gene, CDR1 is SEHNR and CDR2 is FQNEAQ (reference sequence). CDR3 loop: CSSSPRLQLMLEEQYF. The CDR3 DNA reads TGTTCCAGCAGCCCCCGCCTTCAGTTGATGTTGGAGGAGCAGTACTTC.

The chain links TRBV7-2 to TRBJ1-5, with no clear D. Trimming pared 1 base from V and 9 bases from J, leaving 10 bases between. The CDR3 runs to 13 residues. Germline V gene lookup returns CDR1 SGHTA and CDR2 FQGNSA. CDR3 bases: TGTGCCAGCAGCTTAGGGAGAGAATCGCCCCAGCATTTT. It yields the protein CASSLGRESPQHF.

The chain carries TRBV19 and TRBJ2-5, with D uncertain. Trimming cost V 1 base and J 0 bases, with 6 bases left between them. CDR1 is LNHDA and CDR2 is SQIVND in the germline V gene (reference sequence). This CDR3 contains 14 residues. The CDR3 DNA is TGTGCCAGTAGTATAGGAGCGAACCAAGAGACCCAGTACTTC. It is translated as CASSIGANQETQYF.

This rearrangement joins TRBV7-2 to TRBJ2-7, with 9 bases matching TRBD2. The V segment lost 5 bases and the J segment 2 bases; nucleotides outside the gene matches: 4. This CDR3 is built from 14 residues. Per the germline V gene, CDR1 is SGHTA and CDR2 is FQGNSA. Here the CDR3 DNA reads TGTGCCAGCAGCGCTAGCGGGGACGCCTACGAGCAGTACTTC. Its translation is CASSASGDAYEQYF.

This sequence joins TRBV7-2 and TRBJ2-5; TRBD1 aligns across 10 bases. Germline values: CDR1 SGHTA, CDR2 FQGNSA. The CDR3 contains 14 residues. The J segment lost 5 bases and the V segment lost 2 bases, leaving 2 bases of the junction unmatched. CDR3 sequence reads: CASSLWTGGETQYF. CDR3 bases: TGTGCCAGCAGCTTATGGACAGGGGGGGAGACCCAGTACTTC. Combining the CDR3 with reference TRBV7-2 and TRBJ2-5 gives the whole variable domain GAGVSQSPSNKVTEKGKDVELRCDPISGHTALYWYRQSLGQGLEFLIYFQGNSAPDKSGLPSDRFSAERTGGSVSTLTIQRTQQEDSAVYLCASSLWTGGETQYFGPGTRLLVL.

The rearrangement uses TRBV27 and TRBJ2-1, with TRBD2 matching over 10 bases. Germline V gene sequence: CDR1 MNHEY, CDR2 SMNVEV (reference sequence). The CDR3 is 16 amino acids. V was pared by 4 bases and J by 0 bases, with 3 bases of the junction left unmatched. DNA of the CDR3: TGTGCCAGCAGTTCCCGGACTAGCGGCTCCTACAATGAGCAGTTCTTC. Encoded protein: CASSSRTSGSYNEQFF.